These T cell receptor beta chains were read from a single sample in a study of shared clonotypes between healthy human individuals. The data were produced by immunoSEQ multiplex PCR, yet TCRdb's version contains in-frame clones alone and is incomplete. The sample holds about 480,000 clones, about 79% seen once. What was sequenced was PBMCs. Receptors originate from a woman aged 40 to 50 in good health. Some clones in this sample may be carry-over from other donors' samples. Both conserved end residues are part of each CDR3. Fields, in order: D gene, V gene, J gene, clone size, CDR3 protein, CDR3 DNA. The D gene is left open where the match is weak. Clone size appears in some rows only: once, few, many, or a class for an expanded clone.

TRBD1	TRBV28	TRBJ1-2	NA	CASSRPTGGYNYGYTF	TGTGCCAGCAGCCGACCGACAGGGGGTTATAACTATGGCTACACCTTC
TRBD1	TRBV29-1	TRBJ1-4	few	CSVEGQGSEKLFF	TGCAGCGTTGAGGGACAGGGAAGTGAAAAACTGTTTTTT
NA	TRBV28	TRBJ2-1	NA	CAIRKGSSYNEQFF	TGTGCCATAAGGAAGGGTAGCTCCTACAATGAGCAGTTCTTC
TRBD2	TRBV6-4	TRBJ2-1	NA	CASSDIAGDYNEQFF	TGTGCCAGCAGTGATATTGCGGGAGACTACAATGAGCAGTTCTTC
TRBD1	TRBV7-8	TRBJ2-2	NA	CASSSTGANTGELFF	TGTGCCAGCAGCTCGACAGGGGCGAACACCGGGGAGCTGTTTTTT
NA	TRBV4-3	TRBJ2-1	NA	CASSQEGAGAYNEQFF	TGCGCCAGCAGCCAAGAGGGGGCGGGAGCCTACAATGAGCAGTTCTTC
NA	TRBV5-6	TRBJ1-1	NA	CASSPEYAGVAFF	TGTGCCAGCAGCCCTGAGTACGCGGGGGTAGCTTTCTTT
TRBD1	TRBV7-7	TRBJ2-1	NA	CASSQGGPSYNEQFF	TGTGCCAGCAGCCAAGGGGGCCCCTCCTACAATGAGCAGTTCTTC
NA	TRBV7-8	TRBJ2-1	NA	CASSLAPGTHYNEQFF	TGTGCCAGCAGCTTAGCTCCGGGGACCCACTACAATGAGCAGTTCTTC
TRBD1	TRBV10-3	TRBJ2-2	NA	CAISERDRDAGELFF	TGTGCCATCAGTGAGAGGGACAGGGATGCCGGGGAGCTGTTTTTT
TRBD1	TRBV7-3	TRBJ1-5	few	CASSLRQGQPQHF	TGTGCCAGCAGCTTAAGACAGGGTCAGCCCCAGCATTTT
NA	TRBV21-1	TRBJ2-1	once	CASSKGRTISRTYNEQFF	TGTGCCAGCAGCAAAGGTCGGACAATTTCCCGAACCTACAATGAGCAGTTCTTC
TRBD2	TRBV7-9	TRBJ2-3	NA	CASVDSGRALDTQYF	TGTGCCAGCGTGGATAGCGGGAGGGCCTTGGATACGCAGTATTTT
TRBD1	TRBV30	TRBJ2-7	NA	CAWSPGDRVNEQYF	TGTGCCTGGAGTCCAGGAGACAGGGTGAACGAGCAGTACTTC
NA	TRBV11-2	TRBJ2-1	NA	CASSLGLDGEQFF	TGTGCCAGCAGCTTAGGTCTGGATGGTGAGCAGTTCTTC
NA	TRBV5-1	TRBJ1-1	NA	CASSSRVTDEAFF	TGCGCCAGCAGCTCAAGGGTAACGGATGAAGCTTTCTTT
NA	TRBV7-8	TRBJ2-7	NA	CASSSDMSYEQYF	TGTGCCAGCAGCTCGGATATGTCCTACGAGCAGTACTTC
TRBD1	TRBV19	TRBJ2-7	few	CASSIASGGAGEQYF	TGTGCCAGTAGTATAGCATCAGGGGGCGCGGGCGAGCAGTACTTC
TRBD1	TRBV6-5	TRBJ1-2	NA	CASKRDRLYGYTF	TGTGCCAGCAAGCGGGACAGACTCTATGGCTACACCTTC
TRBD1	TRBV7-9	TRBJ1-2	NA	CASSPGQGLGYTF	TGCGCCAGCAGCCCGGGACAGGGCTTAGGCTACACCTTC
TRBD1	TRBV19	TRBJ1-2	NA	CASRQGGSNYGYTF	TGTGCCAGCCGTCAGGGGGGTTCTAACTATGGCTACACCTTC
NA	TRBV11-3	TRBJ2-1	NA	CASSLQTSTGRGEQFF	TGTGCCAGCAGCTTACAAACTAGTACCGGCCGGGGTGAGCAGTTCTTC
TRBD1	TRBV14	TRBJ2-1	NA	CASSPRQGSNLYNEQFF	TGTGCCAGCAGCCCGCGACAGGGGTCCAATCTTTACAATGAGCAGTTCTTC
TRBD2	TRBV10-3	TRBJ2-2	NA	CAISAGGSGRSTGELFF	TGTGCCATCAGCGCTGGGGGTAGCGGGAGGAGCACCGGGGAGCTGTTTTTT
NA	TRBV28	TRBJ2-3	NA	CASNPTLAGSFFYF	TGTGCCAGCAATCCCACTCTGGCGGGAAGCTTTTTCTATTTT
NA	TRBV30	TRBJ1-2	NA	CAWSVGGPYGYTF	TGTGCCTGGAGTGTTGGCGGCCCCTATGGCTACACCTTC
TRBD1	TRBV18	TRBJ1-2	NA	CASSQQGANGYTF	TGTGCCAGCTCACAACAGGGGGCGAATGGCTACACCTTC
NA	TRBV5-1	TRBJ2-2	NA	CASSLWGLNTGELFF	TGCGCCAGCAGCTTGTGGGGGTTAAACACCGGGGAGCTGTTTTTT
NA	TRBV5-8	TRBJ1-2	once	CASSLHGYTF	TGTGCCAGCAGCTTGCATGGCTACACCTTC
NA	TRBV6-1	TRBJ2-7	once	CASSEWRDEQYF	TGTGCCAGCAGTGAATGGCGAGACGAGCAGTACTTC
NA	TRBV7-3	TRBJ1-4	once	CASSPQTLFATNEKLFF	TGTGCCAGCAGCCCACAAACCCTCTTTGCAACTAATGAAAAACTGTTTTTT
NA	TRBV21-1	TRBJ2-1	NA	CASSPSGRAVSYNEQFF	TGTGCCAGCAGCCCTAGCGGGAGGGCCGTCTCCTACAATGAGCAGTTCTTC
NA	TRBV6-6	TRBJ1-1	NA	CASRAATMNTEAFF	TGTGCCAGCAGAGCGGCGACCATGAACACTGAAGCTTTCTTT
TRBD2	TRBV28	TRBJ2-3	many	CASRAIGGDYRSTDTQYF	TGTGCCAGCAGGGCCATAGGAGGGGACTACCGTAGCACAGATACGCAGTATTTT
TRBD2	TRBV6-5	TRBJ2-1	NA	CASTLGEGLGEQFF	TGTGCCAGCACCCTAGGGGAGGGCCTAGGTGAGCAGTTCTTC
NA	TRBV28	TRBJ2-7	NA	CASSSGTTTEQYF	TGTGCCAGCAGTTCCGGGACAACTACCGAGCAGTACTTC
TRBD2	TRBV28	TRBJ2-2	NA	CASISSRREGTGELFF	TGTGCCAGCATATCTTCGAGGCGGGAGGGCACCGGGGAGCTGTTTTTT
NA	TRBV6-1	TRBJ2-2	NA	CASSEDRVDTGELFF	TGTGCCAGCAGTGAAGACAGGGTGGACACCGGGGAGCTGTTTTTT
NA	TRBV9	TRBJ1-2	NA	CASSVVPQESNYGYTF	TGTGCCAGCAGCGTAGTCCCACAGGAATCTAACTATGGCTACACCTTC
NA	TRBV4-3	TRBJ1-2	few	CASSQEGTNYGYTF	TGCGCCAGCAGCCAGGAAGGGACTAACTATGGCTACACCTTC
TRBD1	TRBV9	TRBJ2-1	NA	CASSDRDRGLGEQFF	TGTGCCAGCAGCGACCGGGACAGGGGACTTGGTGAGCAGTTCTTC
NA	TRBV28	TRBJ1-1	NA	CASSSEGRDTEAFF	TGTGCCAGCAGTTCTGAGGGGCGGGACACTGAAGCTTTCTTT
NA	TRBV5-1	TRBJ2-1	NA	CASSLEGSLSNEQFF	TGCGCCAGCAGCTTGGAGGGGAGTTTGAGCAATGAGCAGTTCTTC
TRBD2	TRBV30	TRBJ2-5	NA	CAWSSSGSPLETQYF	TGTGCCTGGAGTTCTAGCGGGTCCCCGTTAGAGACCCAGTACTTC
TRBD2	TRBV6-5	TRBJ2-3	NA	CASSYSLAGGGDTQYF	TGTGCCAGCAGTTACTCGCTAGCGGGAGGGGGAGATACGCAGTATTTT
NA	TRBV6-5	TRBJ1-3	NA	CASSPKPGPIYF	TGTGCCAGCAGTCCCAAACCTGGCCCCATATATTTT